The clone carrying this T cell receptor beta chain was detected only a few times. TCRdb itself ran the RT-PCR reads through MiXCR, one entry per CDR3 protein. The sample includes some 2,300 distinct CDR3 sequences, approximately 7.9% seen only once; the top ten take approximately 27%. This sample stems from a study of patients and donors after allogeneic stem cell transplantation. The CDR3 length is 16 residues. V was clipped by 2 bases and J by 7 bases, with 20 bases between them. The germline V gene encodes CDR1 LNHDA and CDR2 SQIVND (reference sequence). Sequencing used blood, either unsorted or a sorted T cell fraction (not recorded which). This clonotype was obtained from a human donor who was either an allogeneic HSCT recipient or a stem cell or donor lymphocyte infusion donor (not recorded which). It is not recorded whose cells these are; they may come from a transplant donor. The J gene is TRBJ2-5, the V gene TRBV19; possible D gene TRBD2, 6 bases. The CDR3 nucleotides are TGTGCCAGTAGTATACCTGGAGGGCCCCGTGACCGGACCCAGTACTTC. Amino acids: CASSIPGGPRDRTQYF. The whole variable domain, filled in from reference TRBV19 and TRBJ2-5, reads DGGITQSPKYLFRKEGQNVTLSCEQNLNHDAMYWYRQDPGQGLRLIYYSQIVNDFQKGDIAEGYSVSREKKESFPLTVTSAQKNPTAFYLCASSIPGGPRDRTQYFGPGTRLLVL.